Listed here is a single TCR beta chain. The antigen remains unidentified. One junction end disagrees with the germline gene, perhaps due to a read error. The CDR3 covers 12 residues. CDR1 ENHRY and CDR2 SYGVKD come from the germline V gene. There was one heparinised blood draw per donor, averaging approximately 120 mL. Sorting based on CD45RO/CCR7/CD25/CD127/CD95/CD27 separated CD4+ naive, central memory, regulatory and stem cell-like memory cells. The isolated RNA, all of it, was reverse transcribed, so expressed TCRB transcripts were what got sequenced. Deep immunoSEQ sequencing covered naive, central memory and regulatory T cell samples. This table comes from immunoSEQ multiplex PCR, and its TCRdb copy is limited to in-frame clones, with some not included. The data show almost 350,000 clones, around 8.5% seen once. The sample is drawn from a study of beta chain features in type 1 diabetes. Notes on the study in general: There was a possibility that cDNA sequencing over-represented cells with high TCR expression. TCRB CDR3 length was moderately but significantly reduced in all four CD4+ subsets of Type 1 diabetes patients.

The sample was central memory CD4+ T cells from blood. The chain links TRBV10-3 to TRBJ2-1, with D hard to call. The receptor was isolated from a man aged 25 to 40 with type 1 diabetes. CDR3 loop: CASSYSDNEQFF. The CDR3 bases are TGTGCCAGCAGTTATTCGGACAATGAGCAGTTCTTC.